The 24 T cell receptor beta chains given below trace back to one sample, sequenced in a study of OX40 agonist ivuxolimab in advanced cancers. The protocol was immunoSEQ multiplex PCR, while the TCRdb copy is restricted to in-frame clones and leaves out a portion. The data hold about 79,000 clones, with 70% to 85% observed a single time. Sequenced material: CD4+ or CD8+ T cells sorted from blood, taken in a trial of the OX40 agonist ivuxolimab. Receptor source: an adult with an advanced solid tumor such as melanoma, head and neck, liver or kidney cancer.

V and J are TRBV28 and TRBJ1-3, with D maybe TRBD1 (5 bases). Germline CDR1 reads MDHEN; CDR2 reads SYDVKM. This CDR3 is 14 amino acids long. Trimming pared 1 base from V and 10 bases from J, leaving 14 bases between. The CDR3 loop reads CASSLLGEKQTIYF. Here the CDR3 DNA reads TGTGCCAGCAGTTTATTAGGGGAAAAACAAACCATATATTTT.

This clone was observed a single time. The chain carries TRBV19 and TRBJ2-3, with TRBD1 as a possible D gene (6 bases). Germline V gene sequence: CDR1 LNHDA, CDR2 SQIVND (reference sequence). CDR3 length equals 17 residues. Between the trimmed V and J ends, which lost 0 bases and 1 base, there was a span of 14 bases. The CDR3 region has the DNA TGTGCCAGTAGTATAGAGGGGGCCCGGACTGGCACAGATACGCAGTATTTT. This codes for CASSIEGARTGTDTQYF.

The chain carries TRBV25-1 and TRBJ1-5; D may be TRBD1 (6 bases). Germline V gene sequence: CDR1 MGHDK, CDR2 SYGVNS. CDR3 length: 15 residues. Trimming cost V 1 base and J 3 bases, with 10 bases left between them. CDR3 amino acids: CASSESGQLNQPQHF. DNA of the CDR3: TGTGCCAGCAGTGAATCTGGACAGCTCAATCAGCCCCAGCATTTT.

The chain is built from TRBV2 and TRBJ1-1; D is possibly TRBD1 (6 bases). CDR3 size: 13 residues. Trimming shortened V by 0 bases and J by 7 bases, and 9 bases separated the two germline ends. Per germline, CDR1 SNHLY and CDR2 FYNNEI. The CDR3 loop is CASSEALGGEAFF. The CDR3 coding sequence is TGTGCCAGCAGTGAAGCGCTAGGGGGTGAAGCTTTCTTT.

V gene TRBV7-3 combines with J gene TRBJ2-1; D not resolved. This CDR3 contains 16 residues. V was trimmed by 5 bases and J by 0 bases, leaving 14 bases between them. CDR1 SGHTA and CDR2 FQGTGA come from the germline V gene. The CDR3 reads CASSPSMAASYNEQFF. As DNA, the CDR3 is TGTGCCAGCAGCCCGTCGATGGCTGCCTCCTACAATGAGCAGTTCTTC.

V is TRBV7-2 and J is TRBJ1-2; 8 bases line up with TRBD1. Germline V gene lookup returns CDR1 SGHTA and CDR2 FQGNSA. This CDR3 contains 15 residues. The trim removed 1 base at V and 5 bases at J, leaving 6 bases unmatched. The CDR3: CASSLGQGPSYGYTF. The DNA for the CDR3 is TGTGCCAGCAGCTTAGGACAGGGGCCCAGTTATGGCTACACCTTC.

There are a few counts of this clone. This sample includes further DNA sequences coding for the same CDR3. The chain joins TRBV14 to TRBJ2-7; a weak D match, TRBD1 (5 bases). V was pared by 4 bases and J by 3 bases, with 7 bases between. The CDR3 is 12 residues long. The germline gives CDR1 SGHDN, CDR2 FVKESK. The CDR3: CASSPQGYEQYF. The CDR3 DNA sequence: TGTGCCAGCAGCCCTCAGGGCTACGAGCAGTACTTC.

This clone was seen only once. This rearrangement joins TRBV4-2 to TRBJ2-7; a weak D match, TRBD2 (5 bases). Germline V gene sequence: CDR1 LGHNA, CDR2 YNFKEQ. The V end was cut by 2 bases, the J end by 5 bases, with 19 bases between. The CDR3 totals 16 residues. The CDR3 nucleotides are TGTGCCAGCAGCCAACGACCCGGGGAGACTATGAACGAGCAGTACTTC. This codes for CASSQRPGETMNEQYF.

This chain links TRBV6-5 with TRBJ1-1, with D uncertain. This CDR3 has 14 residues. V lost 6 bases and J 4 bases, leaving 15 bases between the germline ends. Germline V gives CDR1 MNHEY, CDR2 SVGAGI. The CDR3 coding sequence is TGTGCCAGCAGCCGATACGGCAGGTCCACTGAAGCTTTCTTT. Amino acid sequence: CASSRYGRSTEAFF.

The chain joins TRBV7-2 to TRBJ2-7, with unresolved D. The CDR3 is made up of 12 amino acids. Germline lookup yields CDR1 SGHTA and CDR2 FQGNSA. Trimming stripped 5 bases from V and 4 bases from J, with 9 bases between. Here the CDR3 DNA reads TGTGCCAGCAGCCTTAAAGGATACGAGCAGTACTTC. Amino acid sequence: CASSLKGYEQYF.

This clone was observed a handful of times. V and J are TRBV5-6 and TRBJ2-3, with D hard to call. In germline, CDR1 is SGHDT, CDR2 YYEEEE. The CDR3 sequence is 14 residues long. Trimming took 2 bases from V and 4 from J, leaving 11 bases between them. In DNA form, the CDR3 reads TGTGCCAGCAGCTTAGGGCTGTACCCAGATACGCAGTATTTT. Residues: CASSLGLYPDTQYF.

The rearrangement links TRBV19 to TRBJ2-3, with TRBD2 as a possible D gene (5 bases). Germline V gives CDR1 LNHDA, CDR2 SQIVND (reference sequence). The CDR3 spans 14 residues. With 8 bases removed from V and 1 base from J, the gap between germline ends came to 13 bases. As DNA, the CDR3 is TGTGCCAGTGGGCTCGGACTCCGCACAGATACGCAGTATTTT. This encodes CASGLGLRTDTQYF.

V gene TRBV7-2 combines with J gene TRBJ2-7; 8 positions match TRBD2. The CDR3 loop spans 16 amino acids. Trimming removed 5 bases from V and 3 bases from J; junction bases left unmatched: 12. Per germline, CDR1 SGHTA and CDR2 FQGNSA. The chain's CDR3 is CASSPGGRNTRYEQYF. The CDR3 DNA is TGTGCCAGCAGCCCGGGGGGGCGGAACACACGCTACGAGCAGTACTTC.

V usage is TRBV19 and J usage is TRBJ2-1; D possibly matches TRBD1 or TRBD2 (5 bases each). Germline assignment: CDR1 LNHDA and CDR2 SQIVND (reference sequence). V dropped 5 bases and J dropped 0 bases, with 17 bases sitting between them. This CDR3 is 17 amino acids long. The CDR3: CASSPPFGAHSYNEQFF. The CDR3, as DNA: TGTGCCAGTAGTCCCCCGTTCGGGGCCCACTCCTACAATGAGCAGTTCTTC.

This chain connects TRBV7-3 to TRBJ1-1, with D possibly being TRBD1 (6 bases). The germline V gene encodes CDR1 SGHTA and CDR2 FQGTGA. The CDR3 totals 15 residues. The V end lost 1 base, the J end lost 4 bases, and 13 bases lay between the germline ends. In DNA form, the CDR3 reads TGTGCCAGCAGCTTAAACCCGGGGGCAATCACTGAAGCTTTCTTT. It encodes CASSLNPGAITEAFF. Filled out from reference TRBV7-3 and TRBJ1-1, the complete variable domain reads GAGVSQTPSNKVTEKGKYVELRCDPISGHTALYWYRQSLGQGPEFLIYFQGTGAADDSGLPNDRFFAVRPEGSVSTLKIQRTERGDSAVYLCASSLNPGAITEAFFGQGTRLTVV.

This clone has more than one count but fewer than ten. V and J are TRBV5-8 and TRBJ2-7; D unclear. The V gene's germline CDR1 is SGHTS and CDR2 YDEGEE. V dropped 0 bases and J dropped 3 bases, with 13 bases sitting between them. The CDR3 runs to 15 residues. The DNA for the CDR3 is TGTGCCAGCAGCTTGGGCTGGCGAATGGGCTACGAGCAGTACTTC. Its protein product is CASSLGWRMGYEQYF. The full variable domain, completed using reference TRBV5-8 and TRBJ2-7, is EAGVTQSPTHLIKTRGQQATLRCSPISGHTSVYWYQQALGLGLQFLLWYDEGEERNRGNFPPRFSGRQFPNYSSELNVNALELEDSALYLCASSLGWRMGYEQYFGPGTRLTVT.

The CDR3 DNA follows: TGTGCCAGCAGTTTCACGGGACAGGGGGTCGGGGAGCTGTTTTTT. Its translation is CASSFTGQGVGELFF. The V call is TRBV28, the J call TRBJ2-2; TRBD1 matches 11 bases. This CDR3 has 15 residues. Germline trimming cut 3 bases from V and 7 bases from J; bases unmatched to any gene: 4. Germline V gives CDR1 MDHEN, CDR2 SYDVKM.

The gene calls are TRBV11-2 and TRBJ1-2; the D gene is possibly TRBD1 (6 bases). Trimming removed 5 bases at V and 7 bases at J, with 20 bases between. The CDR3 loop spans 15 amino acids. The germline CDR1 and CDR2 sequences are SGHAT and FQNNGV. CDR3 loop: CASSRRGTSDPGYTF. DNA for the CDR3: TGTGCCAGCAGCCGACGCGGGACATCAGATCCTGGCTACACCTTC.

V is TRBV5-1 and J is TRBJ1-2; D is unresolved. The CDR3 runs 14 residues. Trimming shortened V by 0 bases and J by 7 bases, and 13 bases separated the two germline ends. CDR1 is SGHRS and CDR2 is YFSETQ in the germline V gene. The CDR3 DNA follows: TGCGCCAGCAGCTTGGATTACGAGGGCGGTGGCTACACCTTC. Protein product: CASSLDYEGGGYTF.

The rearrangement uses TRBV7-8 and TRBJ1-6; D not resolved. V lost 5 bases and J 0 bases, leaving 14 bases between the germline ends. CDR1 is SGHVS and CDR2 is FQNEAQ in the germline V gene. CDR3 length equals 17 residues. The CDR3 here is CASSPLVGSSYNSPLHF. The CDR3, as DNA: TGTGCCAGCAGCCCCTTGGTCGGATCCTCCTATAATTCACCCCTCCACTTT.

The chain has TRBV7-6 and TRBJ2-2, with 8 positions matching TRBD1. CDR1 SGHVS and CDR2 FNYEAQ come from the germline V gene. With 2 bases clipped from V and 4 bases from J, the junction kept 9 bases outside the gene matches. This CDR3 contains 17 residues. CDR3 region: CASSLNQGAIGTGELFF. The CDR3 nucleotides read TGTGCCAGCAGCTTAAATCAGGGGGCTATAGGCACCGGGGAGCTGTTTTTT.

J is TRBJ2-3 and V is TRBV2; no clear D gene. Germline V gene sequence: CDR1 SNHLY, CDR2 FYNNEI. V lost 5 bases, J lost 0 bases, and 9 bases lay in between. The CDR3 runs to 14 residues. The CDR3 reads CASSFQVSTDTQYF. CDR3 DNA: TGTGCCAGCAGTTTTCAGGTTAGCACAGATACGCAGTATTTT.

The genes are TRBV27 and TRBJ2-6; TRBD1 aligns across 11 bases. This CDR3 is 18 amino acids long. CDR1 is MNHEY, CDR2 SMNVEV, per germline (reference sequence). With V trimmed by 5 bases and J by 1 base, 7 bases remained unmatched. The CDR3 loop is CASSGQGALPSGANVLTF. DNA of the CDR3: TGTGCCAGCAGTGGACAGGGGGCCCTTCCTTCTGGGGCCAACGTCCTGACTTTC.

This rearrangement joins TRBV27 to TRBJ2-7; 10 bases line up with TRBD2. Germline V gene sequence: CDR1 MNHEY, CDR2 SMNVEV (reference sequence). J lost 6 bases, V lost 6 bases, and 11 bases had no gene match. The CDR3 is 15 residues long. The CDR3 sequence is CASRPNLAGVVEQYF. The DNA of the CDR3 is TGTGCCAGCAGGCCAAATCTAGCGGGGGTCGTCGAGCAGTACTTC.